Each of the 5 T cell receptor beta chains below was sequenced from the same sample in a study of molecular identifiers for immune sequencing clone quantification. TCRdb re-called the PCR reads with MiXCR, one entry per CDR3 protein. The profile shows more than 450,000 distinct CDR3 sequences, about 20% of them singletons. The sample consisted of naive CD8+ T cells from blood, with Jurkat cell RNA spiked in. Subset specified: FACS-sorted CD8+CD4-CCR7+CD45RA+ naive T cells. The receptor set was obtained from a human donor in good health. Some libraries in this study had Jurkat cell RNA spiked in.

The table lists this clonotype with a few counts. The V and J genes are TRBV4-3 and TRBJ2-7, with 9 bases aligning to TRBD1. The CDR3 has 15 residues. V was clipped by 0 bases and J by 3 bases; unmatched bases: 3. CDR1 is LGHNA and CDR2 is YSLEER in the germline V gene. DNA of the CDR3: TGCGCCAGCAGCCAAGAAGACAGGGGGTTCTACGAGCAGTACTTC. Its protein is CASSQEDRGFYEQYF.

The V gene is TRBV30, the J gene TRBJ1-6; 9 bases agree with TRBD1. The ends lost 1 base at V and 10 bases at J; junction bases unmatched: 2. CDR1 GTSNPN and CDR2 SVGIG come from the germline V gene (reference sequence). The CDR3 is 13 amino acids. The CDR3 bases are TGTGCCTGGAGTGGGACAGGGGTATCACCCCTCCACTTT. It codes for CAWSGTGVSPLHF.

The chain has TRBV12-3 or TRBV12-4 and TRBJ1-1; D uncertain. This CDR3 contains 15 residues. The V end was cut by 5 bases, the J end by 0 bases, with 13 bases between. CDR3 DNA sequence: TGTGCCAGCAGTCCTTTATCCTTAATGAACACTGAAGCTTTCTTT. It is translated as CASSPLSLMNTEAFF.

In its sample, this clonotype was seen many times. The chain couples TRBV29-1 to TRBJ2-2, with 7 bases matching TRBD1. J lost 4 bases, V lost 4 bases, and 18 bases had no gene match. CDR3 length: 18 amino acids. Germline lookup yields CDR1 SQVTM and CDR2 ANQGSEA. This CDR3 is CSVALTGEIQLRTGELFF. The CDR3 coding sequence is TGCAGCGTTGCTTTAACAGGGGAGATCCAACTCCGCACCGGGGAGCTGTTTTTT.

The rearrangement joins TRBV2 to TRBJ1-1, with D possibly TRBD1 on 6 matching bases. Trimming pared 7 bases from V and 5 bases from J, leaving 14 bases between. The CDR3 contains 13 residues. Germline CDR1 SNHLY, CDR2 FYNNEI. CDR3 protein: CASNAGDWTEAFF. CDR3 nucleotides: TGTGCCAGCAACGCAGGGGATTGGACTGAAGCTTTCTTT. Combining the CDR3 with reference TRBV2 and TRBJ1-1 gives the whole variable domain EPEVTQTPSHQVTQMGQEVILRCVPISNHLYFYWYRQILGQKVEFLVSFYNNEISEKSEIFDDQFSVERPDGSNFTLKIRSTKLEDSAMYFCASNAGDWTEAFFGQGTRLTVV.